This T cell receptor beta chain came from a study of blood T cell repertoires in COVID-19. The CDR3 length is 15 residues. The V gene's germline CDR1 is MGHRA and CDR2 YSYEKL. Trimming took 0 bases from V and 4 from J, leaving 12 bases between them. Measured with immunoSEQ multiplex PCR; TCRdb has only the in-frame clones, and not every one. The sample records about 480,000 clones, 89% being singletons. The sequenced sample was peripheral blood. The chain employs TRBV4-1 and TRBJ2-5; D is unclear. The origin of this receptor is a man aged 18 to 35 with COVID-19, enrolled during active disease. The CDR3 loop reads CASSQDLAVGETQYF. Written as DNA, the CDR3 is TGCGCCAGCAGCCAAGATTTAGCTGTAGGAGAGACCCAGTACTTC.